This T cell receptor beta chain was sequenced in a study of cytomegalovirus exposure and HLA in healthy donors. The CDR3 runs 14 residues. Germline CDR1 is MNHEY and CDR2 is SVGAGI. Trimming took 2 bases from V and 8 from J, leaving 15 bases between them. In regard to this clone: The antigen remains undetermined.

Study results and limitations: Later findings reportedly placed an Asian-associated ancestry cluster below the approximately 670-donor mean for N-insertions.

The PCR contained 60 Vbeta and 13 Jbeta primers. Using immunoSEQ multiplex PCR, the repertoire was profiled, and TCRdb retains in-frame clones only, with some absent. This table holds under 200,000 clones, roughly 84% found once. The sequenced sample consisted of PBMCs. The genes are TRBV6-5 and TRBJ1-2; no clear D gene. The sequence came from a man aged 25-40 years in good health and CMV-seronegative. CDR3 amino acids: CASSYTRSPGGYTF. The CDR3, as DNA: TGTGCCAGCAGTTACACCCGATCACCGGGGGGCTACACCTTC.